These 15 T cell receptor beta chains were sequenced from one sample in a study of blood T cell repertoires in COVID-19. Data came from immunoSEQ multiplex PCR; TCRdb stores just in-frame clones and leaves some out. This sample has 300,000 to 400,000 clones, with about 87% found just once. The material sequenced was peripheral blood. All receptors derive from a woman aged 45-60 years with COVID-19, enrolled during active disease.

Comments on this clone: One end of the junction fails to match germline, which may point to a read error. The CDR3 region is CASSLSSGYTGELFF. The DNA for the CDR3 is TGTGCTAGCAGCTTATCTAGCGGTTACACCGGGGAGCTGTTTTTT. The chain carries TRBV7-7 and TRBJ2-2; 7 nucleotides agree with TRBD2. The germline gives CDR1 SSHAT, CDR2 FNYEAQ (reference sequence). The CDR3 covers 15 residues. The complete variable domain, with remaining parts taken from reference TRBV7-7 and TRBJ2-2, reads GAGVSQSPRYKVTKRGQDVTLRCDPISSHATLYWYQQALGQGPEFLTYFNYEAQPDKSGLPSDRFSAERPEGSISTLTIQRTEQRDSAMYRCASSLSSGYTGELFFGEGSRLTVL.

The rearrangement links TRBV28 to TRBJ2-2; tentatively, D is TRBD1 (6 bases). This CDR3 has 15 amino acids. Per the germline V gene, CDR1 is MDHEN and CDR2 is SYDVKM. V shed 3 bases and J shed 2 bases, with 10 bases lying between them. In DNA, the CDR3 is TGTGCCAGCAGTTTTCAGGGGATCAACACCGGGGAGCTGTTTTTT. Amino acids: CASSFQGINTGELFF.

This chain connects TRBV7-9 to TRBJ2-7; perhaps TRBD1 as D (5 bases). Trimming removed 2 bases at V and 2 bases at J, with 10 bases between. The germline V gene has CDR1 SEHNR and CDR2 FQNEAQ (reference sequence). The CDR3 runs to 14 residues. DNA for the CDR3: TGTGCCAGCAGCTTACAGGGATTGGCCTACGAGCAGTACTTC. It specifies CASSLQGLAYEQYF.

The DNA of the CDR3 is TGCAGCGTTGTAGGAGGGACTGGAAACACCATATATTTT. Residues: CSVVGGTGNTIYF. This chain joins TRBV29-1 and TRBJ1-3, with unresolved D. CDR1 and CDR2 (germline): SQVTM, ANQGSEA. The CDR3 is made up of 13 amino acids. Trimming stripped 4 bases from V and 2 bases from J, with 9 bases between. Full variable domain (outside the CDR3, taken from reference TRBV29-1 and TRBJ1-3): SAVISQKPSRDICQRGTSLTIQCQVDSQVTMMFWYRQQPGQSLTLIATANQGSEATYESGFVIDKFPISRPNLTFSTLTVSNMSPEDSSIYLCSVVGGTGNTIYFGEGSWLTVV.

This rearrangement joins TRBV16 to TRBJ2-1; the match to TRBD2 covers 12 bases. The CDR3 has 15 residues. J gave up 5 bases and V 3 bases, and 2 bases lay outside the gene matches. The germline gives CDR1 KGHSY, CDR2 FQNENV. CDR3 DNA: TGTGCCAGCAGCCAGGGACTAGCGGGCCACAATGAGCAGTTCTTC. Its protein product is CASSQGLAGHNEQFF.

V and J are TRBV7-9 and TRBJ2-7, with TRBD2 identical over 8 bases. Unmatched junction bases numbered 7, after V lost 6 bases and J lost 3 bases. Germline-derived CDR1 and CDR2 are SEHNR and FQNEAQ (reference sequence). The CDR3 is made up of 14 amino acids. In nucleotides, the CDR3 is TGTGCCAGCAGTAAGTCCGGGGGGGACTACGAGCAGTACTTC. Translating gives CASSKSGGDYEQYF. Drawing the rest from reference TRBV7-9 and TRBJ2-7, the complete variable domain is DTGVSQNPRHKITKRGQNVTFRCDPISEHNRLYWYRQTLGQGPEFLTYFQNEAQLEKSRLLSDRFSAERPKGSFSTLEIQRTEQGDSAMYLCASSKSGGDYEQYFGPGTRLTVT.

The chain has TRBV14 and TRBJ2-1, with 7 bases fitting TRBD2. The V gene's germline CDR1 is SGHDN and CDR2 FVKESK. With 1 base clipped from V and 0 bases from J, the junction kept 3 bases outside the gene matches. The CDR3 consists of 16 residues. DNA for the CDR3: TGTGCCAGCAGCCAAGTTTGGGGGGGCTCCTACAATGAGCAGTTCTTC. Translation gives CASSQVWGGSYNEQFF. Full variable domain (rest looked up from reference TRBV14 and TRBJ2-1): EAGVTQFPSHSVIEKGQTVTLRCDPISGHDNLYWYRRVMGKEIKFLLHFVKESKQDESGMPNNRFLAERTGGTYSTLKVQPAELEDSGVYFCASSQVWGGSYNEQFFGPGTRLTVL.

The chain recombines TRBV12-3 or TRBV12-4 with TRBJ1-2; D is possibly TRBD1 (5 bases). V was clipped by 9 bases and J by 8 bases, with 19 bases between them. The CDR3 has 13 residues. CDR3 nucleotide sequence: TGTGCCAGACCCCCGGGCAGGGTGAGGGGCTACACCTTC. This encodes CARPPGRVRGYTF.

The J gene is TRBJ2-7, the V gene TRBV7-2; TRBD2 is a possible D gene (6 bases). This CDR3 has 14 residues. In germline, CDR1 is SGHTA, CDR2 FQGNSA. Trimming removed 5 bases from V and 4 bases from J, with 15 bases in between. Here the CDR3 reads CASSTGTFSYEQYF. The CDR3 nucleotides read TGTGCCAGCAGCACCGGGACTTTTTCTTACGAGCAGTACTTC.

The CDR3 region is CASSVIEQETQYF. The CDR3, as DNA: TGTGCCAGCAGCGTCATAGAACAAGAGACCCAGTACTTC. The genes are TRBV11-3 and TRBJ2-5; no firm D call. V lost 5 bases and J 2 bases, leaving 9 bases between the germline ends. Looked up from germline, CDR1 is SGHNT and CDR2 is YENEEA. The CDR3 runs 13 residues.

The CDR3 DNA sequence: TGTGCCAGCAGTTCCGGACTAGCGGGAGTATTCGGGGAGCTGTTTTTT. Residues: CASSSGLAGVFGELFF. The chain recombines TRBV6-2 or TRBV6-3 with TRBJ2-2; the match to TRBD2 covers 13 bases. Per the germline V gene, CDR1 is MNHEY and CDR2 is SVGEGT. CDR3 length: 16 amino acids. Trimming took 4 bases from V and 7 from J; bases not matched to a gene: 6.

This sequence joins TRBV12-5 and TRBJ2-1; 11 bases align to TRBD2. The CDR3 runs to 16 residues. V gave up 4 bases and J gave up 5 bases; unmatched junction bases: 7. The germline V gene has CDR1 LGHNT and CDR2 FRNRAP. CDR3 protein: CASGSVTSGTHNEQFF. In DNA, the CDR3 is TGTGCTAGTGGTTCCGTGACTAGCGGGACGCACAATGAGCAGTTCTTC.

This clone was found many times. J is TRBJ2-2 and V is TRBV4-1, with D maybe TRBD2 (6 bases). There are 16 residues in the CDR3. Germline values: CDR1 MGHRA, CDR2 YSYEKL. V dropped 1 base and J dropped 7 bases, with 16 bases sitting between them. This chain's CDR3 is CASSQVGTGGSGELFF. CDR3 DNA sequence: TGCGCCAGCAGCCAAGTGGGGACCGGAGGGAGCGGGGAGCTGTTTTTT.

The CDR3 DNA is TGTGCCAGCAGTTTCTGGACAGATCGATTTAACTATGGCTACACCTTC. This translates into CASSFWTDRFNYGYTF. The chain uses TRBV28 and TRBJ1-2, with D perhaps matching TRBD1 (6 bases). V was shortened by 3 bases and J by 1 base, with 15 bases between the two germline ends. Germline assignment: CDR1 MDHEN and CDR2 SYDVKM. This CDR3 contains 16 residues.

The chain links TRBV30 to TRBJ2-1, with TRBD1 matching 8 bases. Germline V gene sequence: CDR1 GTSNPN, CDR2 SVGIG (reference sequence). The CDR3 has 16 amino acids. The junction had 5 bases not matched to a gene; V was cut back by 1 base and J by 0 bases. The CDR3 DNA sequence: TGTGCCTGGAGTGGACAGGGGTTGAGCTCCTACAATGAGCAGTTCTTC. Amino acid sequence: CAWSGQGLSSYNEQFF.